Ten or more counts support the clone carrying this T cell receptor (beta chain). This specimen comes from a study of Graves' ophthalmopathy and Graves' hyperthyroidism. Transcripts of RNA were the source for amplifying TCR beta CDR3 regions. An initial RT-PCR round employing HTBI primers preceded a second-round multiplex PCR. TCRdb fed the multiplex PCR reads into MiXCR, producing one record per CDR3 protein. Here the sample spans around 670,000 distinct CDR3 sequences, 35% to 50% being singletons. The V end was cut by 6 bases, the J end by 0 bases, with 9 bases between. The CDR3 has 15 amino acids. The diagnostic workup employed clinical symptoms, serum thyroxine, TRAb, thyroid ultrasound and orbital computed tomography.

The sequence was collected from an adult man with Graves' ophthalmopathy. Sequencing was carried out using peripheral blood. This chain uses TRBV12-3 or TRBV12-4 with TRBJ2-6, with D unresolved. The CDR3 reads CASSFTGSGANVLTF. As DNA, the CDR3 is TGTGCCAGCAGCTTCACGGGCTCTGGGGCCAACGTCCTGACTTTC.